The clone carrying this T cell receptor (beta chain) was seen a few times. The entry originates in a study of shared clonotypes between healthy human individuals. TCRdb's table, derived via immunoSEQ multiplex PCR, lists solely in-frame clones and lacks some. Of fewer than 850,000 clones detected, 80% to 95% appear once; the ten largest clones hold 34%. Donors were healthy HIV-negative adults without recent acute infections or vaccinations. The CDR3 consists of 15 residues. Trimming shortened V by 0 bases and J by 1 base, and 9 bases separated the two germline ends. The V gene's germline CDR1 is MNHEY and CDR2 SVGAGI.

The chain uses TRBV6-5 and TRBJ1-1, with a possible D match to TRBD1 (5 bases). The receptor was isolated from a man aged 18 to 29 in good health. Some clones in this sample may be carry-over from other donors' samples. Specimen: memory CD8+ T cells from PBMCs. Regarding subset: CD45RO+ cells pooled with CCR7-negative TemRA cells. The CDR3: CASSYSGQQNTEAFF. The DNA of the CDR3 is TGTGCCAGCAGTTACTCAGGACAACAGAACACTGAAGCTTTCTTT.